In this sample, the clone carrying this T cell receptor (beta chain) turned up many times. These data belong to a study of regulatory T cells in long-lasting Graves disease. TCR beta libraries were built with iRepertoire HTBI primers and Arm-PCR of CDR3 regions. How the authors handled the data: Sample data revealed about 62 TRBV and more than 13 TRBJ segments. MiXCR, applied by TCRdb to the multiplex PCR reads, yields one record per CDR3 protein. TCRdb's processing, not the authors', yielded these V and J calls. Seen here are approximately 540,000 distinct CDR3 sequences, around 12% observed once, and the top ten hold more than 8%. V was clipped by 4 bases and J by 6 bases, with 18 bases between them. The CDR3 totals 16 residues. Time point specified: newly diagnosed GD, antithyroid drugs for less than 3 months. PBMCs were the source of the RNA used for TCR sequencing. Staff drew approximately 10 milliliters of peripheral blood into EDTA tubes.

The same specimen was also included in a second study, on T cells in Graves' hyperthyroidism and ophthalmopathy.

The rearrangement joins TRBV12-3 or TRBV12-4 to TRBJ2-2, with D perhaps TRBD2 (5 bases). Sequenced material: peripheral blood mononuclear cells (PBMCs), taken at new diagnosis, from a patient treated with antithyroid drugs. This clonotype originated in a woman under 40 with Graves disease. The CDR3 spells CASSSDTEVEAGELFF. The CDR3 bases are TGTGCCAGCAGTTCCGACACGGAGGTAGAGGCCGGGGAGCTGTTTTTT.